Listed here are 16 T cell receptor beta chains from one sample, sequenced in a study of technical replicates of blood from several donors. Libraries were prepared by immunoSEQ multiplex PCR; TCRdb keeps only in-frame clonotypes and omits some of them. The sample holds more than 65,000 clones, 88% seen once. The sample consisted of PBMCs. These receptor sequences come from a human donor in good health. Some clones in this sample may be carry-over from other donors' samples.

The chain has TRBV2 and TRBJ1-2; 7 nucleotides line up with TRBD1. V trimming: 6 bases; J trimming: 7 bases; junction bases outside the gene matches: 11. The CDR3 consists of 14 residues. The V gene's germline CDR1 is SNHLY and CDR2 FYNNEI. The CDR3 DNA is TGTGCCAGCAGACTCAGACAGGGAGGTTTTGGCTACACCTTC. Protein product: CASRLRQGGFGYTF. Using reference TRBV2 and TRBJ1-2 for the parts outside the CDR3, the full variable domain is EPEVTQTPSHQVTQMGQEVILRCVPISNHLYFYWYRQILGQKVEFLVSFYNNEISEKSEIFDDQFSVERPDGSNFTLKIRSTKLEDSAMYFCASRLRQGGFGYTFGSGTRLTVV.

V and J are TRBV7-2 and TRBJ1-6; TRBD1 matches 9 bases. Germline lookup yields CDR1 SGHTA and CDR2 FQGNSA. The CDR3 has 14 residues. V lost 6 bases to trimming and J lost 7 bases; unmatched junction nucleotides: 4. The CDR3 is CASRGDRANSPLHF. CDR3 sequence (DNA): TGTGCCAGCAGGGGGGACAGGGCGAATTCACCCCTCCACTTT.

The chain has TRBV7-2 and TRBJ1-5, with 9 bases aligning to TRBD1. The CDR3 length is 15 residues. Germline CDR1 reads SGHTA; CDR2 reads FQGNSA. V shed 4 bases and J 3 bases; nucleotides not matched to a gene: 4. The CDR3 DNA follows: TGTGCCAGCAGCTCCGGGACAGGGTTCAATCAGCCCCAGCATTTT. This codes for CASSSGTGFNQPQHF.

The chain links TRBV4-3 to TRBJ2-7; 12 bases are a match to TRBD2. The CDR3 contains 15 residues. The V segment lost 1 base and the J segment 2 bases; nucleotides outside the gene matches: 0. Looked up from germline, CDR1 is LGHNA and CDR2 is YSLEER. CDR3 coding DNA: TGCGCCAGCAGCCAAGGACTAGCGGGGGCCTACGAGCAGTACTTC. It encodes CASSQGLAGAYEQYF.

This chain connects TRBV4-1 to TRBJ1-1; maybe TRBD1 (5 bases). The CDR3 spans 14 residues. Germline V lookup: CDR1 MGHRA, CDR2 YSYEKL. V shed 1 base and J shed 6 bases, with 12 bases lying between them. The CDR3 loop is CASSQVGGLPEAFF. The DNA for the CDR3 is TGCGCCAGCAGCCAAGTCGGGGGGTTACCTGAAGCTTTCTTT.

The chain carries TRBV19 and TRBJ2-3; possible D gene TRBD2, 7 bases. Trimming removed 7 bases from V and 6 bases from J, with 14 bases in between. The germline gives CDR1 LNHDA, CDR2 SQIVND (reference sequence). This CDR3 comprises 13 residues. Here the CDR3 DNA reads TGTGCCAGTATGACAGGCGGGGGTGATACGCAGTATTTT. It codes for CASMTGGGDTQYF.

The V and J genes are TRBV5-8 and TRBJ2-5, with D tentatively TRBD1 (5 bases). From germline, CDR1 is SGHTS and CDR2 YDEGEE. The V gene lost 1 base and the J gene lost 5 bases, with 15 bases spanning the gap. This CDR3 has 15 amino acids. As DNA, the CDR3 is TGTGCCAGCAGCTTGAGTGGCGACAGTCTTGAGACCCAGTACTTC. Translation gives CASSLSGDSLETQYF. The variable domain in full, completed from reference TRBV5-8 and TRBJ2-5, reads EAGVTQSPTHLIKTRGQQATLRCSPISGHTSVYWYQQALGLGLQFLLWYDEGEERNRGNFPPRFSGRQFPNYSSELNVNALELEDSALYLCASSLSGDSLETQYFGPGTRLLVL.

The V call is TRBV2, the J call TRBJ2-5; 7 bases agree with TRBD2. Trimming removed 10 bases from V and 4 bases from J; junction bases left unmatched: 3. This CDR3 spans 11 amino acids. Germline CDR1 is SNHLY and CDR2 is FYNNEI. In nucleotides, the CDR3 is TGTGCCACCAGGGAGGGAGAGACCCAGTACTTC. Protein sequence: CATREGETQYF.

The gene calls are TRBV7-9 and TRBJ2-1, with D possibly being TRBD1 (6 bases). CDR1 is SEHNR and CDR2 is FQNEAQ in the germline V gene (reference sequence). V lost 5 bases, J lost 3 bases, and 14 bases lay in between. The CDR3 is made up of 15 amino acids. The CDR3 sequence is CASSPPGQLYNEQFF. DNA for the CDR3: TGTGCCAGCAGCCCCCCCGGACAGCTCTACAATGAGCAGTTCTTC.

Concerning this clone: A junction end diverges from the germline sequence, so it may reflect a read error. The V and J genes are TRBV5-1 and TRBJ2-7, with D possibly being TRBD1 or TRBD2 (5 bases each). The V gene's germline CDR1 is SGHRS and CDR2 YFSETQ. The CDR3 is 14 residues long. The CDR3: CASRLGTDSPKQYF. As DNA, the CDR3 is TGCGCCAGCAGGTTGGGGACCGACAGTCCGAAACAGTACTTC.

The chain uses TRBV12-5 and TRBJ2-2; D remains ambiguous. Germline V lookup: CDR1 LGHNT, CDR2 FRNRAP. The V gene lost 3 bases and the J gene lost 7 bases, with 15 bases spanning the gap. This CDR3 contains 15 residues. CDR3 sequence (DNA): TGTGCTAGTGGTTTATCAACCCAGCCGGGCGGGGAGCTGTTTTTT. Translating gives CASGLSTQPGGELFF. The full variable domain, its missing parts supplied by reference TRBV12-5 and TRBJ2-2, is DARVTQTPRHKVTEMGQEVTMRCQPILGHNTVFWYRQTMMQGLELLAYFRNRAPLDDSGMPKDRFSAEMPDATLATLKIQPSEPRDSAVYFCASGLSTQPGGELFFGEGSRLTVL.

This chain joins TRBV4-1 and TRBJ2-7; 9 nucleotides agree with TRBD2. The CDR3 is 16 amino acids. Losses at the gene ends were 4 bases for V and 5 bases for J; bases not matched to a gene: 12. Looked up from germline, CDR1 is MGHRA and CDR2 is YSYEKL. DNA of the CDR3: TGCGCCAGCAGCCTTTCCCCCGGGCGGGGGGGCAACGAGCAGTACTTC. It is translated as CASSLSPGRGGNEQYF.

This clone was seen only once. The V gene is TRBV18, the J gene TRBJ2-1, with TRBD2 matching over 8 bases. The CDR3 runs to 16 residues. The V gene end was trimmed by 0 bases and the J gene end by 10 bases; junction bases not matched to a gene: 11. Per the germline V gene, CDR1 is KGHSH and CDR2 is LQKENI. The CDR3 spells CASSPPPSSGSGEQFF. CDR3 coding DNA: TGTGCCAGCTCACCACCCCCATCCAGCGGGAGTGGAGAGCAGTTCTTC.

This chain joins TRBV6-5 and TRBJ1-3; D is ambiguous. This CDR3 region has 14 residues. CDR1 MNHEY and CDR2 SVGAGI come from the germline V gene. V was pared by 2 bases and J by 2 bases, with 7 bases between. The CDR3 region is CASSYEGPGNTIYF. For the CDR3, the DNA is TGTGCCAGCAGTTACGAGGGCCCTGGAAACACCATATATTTT.

The V call is TRBV6-1, the J call TRBJ1-2, with D hard to call. Looked up from germline, CDR1 is MNHNS and CDR2 is SASEGT. CDR3 size: 13 residues. The V and J ends lost 2 bases and 2 bases respectively, with 6 bases between them. The CDR3 here is CASSERGNYGYTF. CDR3 nucleotide sequence: TGTGCCAGCAGTGAACGGGGAAACTATGGCTACACCTTC.

There are a few counts of this clone. The rearrangement joins TRBV10-1 to TRBJ2-1, with 9 bases lining up with TRBD1. CDR3 size: 13 residues. The V segment lost 9 bases and the J segment 7 bases; nucleotides outside the gene matches: 7. Germline CDR1 is WNHNN and CDR2 is SYGVQD (reference sequence). CDR3 residues: CARSDRGNNEQFF. The CDR3, as DNA: TGCGCCAGATCGGACAGGGGAAATAATGAGCAGTTCTTC.